The sequence of this T cell receptor beta chain was determined in a study of T cells after yellow fever vaccination. This CDR3 has 15 amino acids. V shed 1 base and J shed 6 bases, with 14 bases lying between them. Germline values: CDR1 LGHNA, CDR2 YNFKEQ. 5'RACE template switching added a universal primer site and UMIs to TCR cDNA. TCRdb reprocessed the 5' RACE reads via MiXCR and lists one record per CDR3 protein. This table has more than 450,000 distinct CDR3 sequences, 21% appearing once. This clonotype has a handful of counts. Antigen specificity is unknown. Study outcomes and limitations: The secondary response was weaker, and its peak arrived faster, on day 5 versus 15.

The source of this sequence is a man aged 18-30 years who received the YFV17D yellow fever vaccine. The rearrangement uses TRBV4-2 and TRBJ2-3; D unresolved. The sequencing used PBMCs, collected roughly 20 days after the first yellow fever vaccination. The chain's CDR3 is CASSQVGQDGDTQYF. The DNA for the CDR3 is TGTGCCAGCAGCCAAGTCGGCCAGGACGGTGATACGCAGTATTTT.